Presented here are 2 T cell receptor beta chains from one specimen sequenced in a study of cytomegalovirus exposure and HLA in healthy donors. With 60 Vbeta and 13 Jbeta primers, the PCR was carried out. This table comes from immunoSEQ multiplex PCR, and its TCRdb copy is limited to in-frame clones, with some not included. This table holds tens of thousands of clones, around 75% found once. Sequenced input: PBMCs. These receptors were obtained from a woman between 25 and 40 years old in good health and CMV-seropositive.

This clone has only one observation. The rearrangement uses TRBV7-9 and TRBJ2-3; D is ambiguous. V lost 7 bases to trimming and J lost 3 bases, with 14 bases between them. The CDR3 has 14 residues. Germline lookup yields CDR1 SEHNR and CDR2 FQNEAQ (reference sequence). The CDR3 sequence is CASTANGVTDTQYF. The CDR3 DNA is TGTGCCAGCACCGCGAATGGTGTAACAGATACGCAGTATTTT.

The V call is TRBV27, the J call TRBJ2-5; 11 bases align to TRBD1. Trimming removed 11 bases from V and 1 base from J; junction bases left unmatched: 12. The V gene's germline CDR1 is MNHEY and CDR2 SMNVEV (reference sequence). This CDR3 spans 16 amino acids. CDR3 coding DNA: TGTGCCGCAAAGGGCGGGACAGGGGGTTCCCAAGAGACCCAGTACTTC. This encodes CAAKGGTGGSQETQYF.